The sample holds a few counts of the clone carrying this TCR beta chain. Antigen specificity is unknown. V lost 7 bases, J lost 7 bases, and 11 bases lay in between. Looked up from germline, CDR1 is SQVTM and CDR2 is ANQGSEA. This CDR3 has 11 residues. Via MiXCR, TCRdb re-called the 5' RACE reads, giving one row per CDR3 protein. The sample yields 350,000 to 500,000 distinct CDR3 sequences, about 22% seen once. The data belong to a study of T-cell memory formation after mild COVID-19. Findings of the study overall: Among contracting clones, CD4+ were mainly CM/EM and CD8+ enriched in EMRA. Memory cells collected pre-infection included some clones that later responded, suggesting cross-reactive memory joined. Clones shrinking from day 15 to 85 showed even CD4/CD8 mixes; later expanders tilted CD4+. Whether second-wave clones peaking at day 37 were SARS-CoV-2 specific went unconfirmed.

The specimen was PBMCs or a T cell subset sorted from them (not recorded which). The TCR sequence derives from an adult woman who had mild COVID-19 (a few samples of this study predate the infection). Cell type and time point are not known. The V and J genes are TRBV29-1 and TRBJ2-1; no definite D call. As DNA, the CDR3 is TGCAGCGGAGTTTGGTGGAATGAGCAGTTCTTC. Translation gives CSGVWWNEQFF.